This TCR beta chain was sequenced for a study of T cells in Graves' hyperthyroidism and ophthalmopathy. Regions amplified from RNA transcripts were the TCR beta CDR3 regions. A set of HTBI primers served as the primers for a first-round RT-PCR of the TCR CDR3. One entry per CDR3 protein, called by TCRdb with MiXCR from the multiplex PCR reads. This table has 700,000 to 850,000 distinct CDR3 sequences, 35% appearing once. The V gene's germline CDR1 is SGHDT and CDR2 YYEEEE. The CDR3 consists of 18 residues. V was shortened by 5 bases and J by 0 bases, with 18 bases between the two germline ends. The sample taken for sequencing was blood. The TCR was taken from a woman aged 40 to 55 with Graves' hyperthyroidism. The V call is TRBV5-6, the J call TRBJ2-6; D remains unclear. CDR3 sequence: CASRPFPQGYSGANVLTF. CDR3 coding DNA: TGTGCCAGCAGGCCCTTCCCCCAAGGCTACTCTGGGGCCAACGTCCTGACTTTC.